A single sample gave rise to the 15 T cell receptor beta chains below, sequenced in a study of HIV-infected patients and healthy controls. Alpha and beta constant-region primers primed reverse transcription of about 500 ng RNA. Each of the alpha and beta chains got its own library through chain-specific third strand synthesis with indices. TCRdb re-analysed the 5' RACE reads in MiXCR, keeping a single row per CDR3 protein. Of 15,000 to 20,000 distinct CDR3 sequences detected, approximately 9.5% appear once; the ten largest clones hold around 6.5%. No cell fractionation was done, so the repertoire covers all unsorted peripheral blood T cells. Material: blood. These receptors originate from an adult in good health.

This clonotype was recorded many times. The rearrangement uses TRBV30 and TRBJ1-2; TRBD1 might be the D (6 bases). CDR3 size: 13 residues. Between the trimmed V and J ends, which lost 1 base and 5 bases, there was a span of 11 bases. Germline V gene data show CDR1 as GTSNPN and CDR2 as SVGIG (reference sequence). The DNA for the CDR3 is TGTGCCTGGAGTGAAACAGGGCGGTATGGCTACACCTTC. It specifies CAWSETGRYGYTF.

This clonotype was seen repeatedly, ten times or more. This rearrangement joins TRBV7-2 to TRBJ2-7; D ambiguous. This CDR3 is 14 amino acids long. The germline V gene encodes CDR1 SGHTA and CDR2 FQGNSA. V was shortened by 1 base and J by 1 base, with 8 bases between the two germline ends. The CDR3 DNA follows: TGTGCCAGCAGCTTAGAGTCTGTGTCCTACGAGCAGTACTTC. This gives the protein CASSLESVSYEQYF. The whole variable domain, remainder taken from reference TRBV7-2 and TRBJ2-7, is GAGVSQSPSNKVTEKGKDVELRCDPISGHTALYWYRQSLGQGLEFLIYFQGNSAPDKSGLPSDRFSAERTGGSVSTLTIQRTQQEDSAVYLCASSLESVSYEQYFGPGTRLTVT.

In its sample, this clonotype was seen many times. The chain uses TRBV20-1 and TRBJ2-3, with D maybe TRBD1 (7 bases). Trimming shortened V by 5 bases and J by 9 bases, and 24 bases separated the two germline ends. Germline V CDR1 and CDR2: DFQATT, SNEGSKA (reference sequence). This CDR3 spans 15 amino acids. This CDR3 reads CSAGGRQGPQGTQYF. CDR3 DNA: TGCAGTGCTGGAGGGAGACAGGGCCCCCAAGGGACGCAGTATTTT.

This clonotype is deemed medium-sized. The chain combines TRBV28 with TRBJ2-7, with 7 bases lining up with TRBD2. V gave up 6 bases and J gave up 2 bases; unmatched junction bases: 16. Germline V gene lookup returns CDR1 MDHEN and CDR2 SYDVKM. There are 17 residues in the CDR3. CDR3 residues: CASRTPGGGVGTYEQYF. The CDR3 coding sequence is TGTGCCAGCAGAACTCCTGGGGGGGGAGTAGGGACCTACGAGCAGTACTTC. The full variable domain, in which reference TRBV28 and TRBJ2-7 provide the parts outside the CDR3, is DVKVTQSSRYLVKRTGEKVFLECVQDMDHENMFWYRQDPGLGLRLIYFSYDVKMKEKGDIPEGYSVSREKKERFSLILESASTNQTSMYLCASRTPGGGVGTYEQYFGPGTRLTVT.

Many counts were recorded for this clonotype. The chain uses TRBV23-1 and TRBJ2-1; TRBD2 matches at 9 bases. TRBV23-1 is an ORF for which the function is uncertain. There are 15 residues in the CDR3. The ends lost 6 bases at V and 4 bases at J; junction bases unmatched: 7. The CDR3 sequence: CASSFLAGIYNEQFF. The DNA for the CDR3 is TGCGCCAGCAGCTTCCTAGCGGGGATTTACAATGAGCAGTTCTTC.

This clonotype was seen ten or more times. The chain's CDR3 is CASSFLHEGLAGGSGNEQFF. The CDR3 region has the DNA TGTGCCAGCAGTTTCCTCCACGAGGGTCTAGCGGGAGGGTCGGGCAATGAGCAGTTCTTC. The V gene is TRBV12-3 or TRBV12-4, the J gene TRBJ2-1; 12 bases match TRBD2. V shed 3 bases, J shed 6 bases, and the junction held 18 bases outside the gene matches. This CDR3 has 20 residues.

This clonotype was recorded at least ten times. The chain has TRBV10-2 and TRBJ2-2; the D is unclear. Germline V CDR1 and CDR2: WSHSY, SAAADI. The CDR3 has 14 residues. Trimming removed 3 bases from V and 3 bases from J, with 8 bases in between. CDR3 bases: TGCGCCAGCAGTGACCCTCAGTACACCGGGGAGCTGTTTTTT. Amino acids: CASSDPQYTGELFF.

This clonotype rates as medium-sized (0.01 to 0.1%). The chain combines TRBV28 with TRBJ2-1; D not certain. With 5 bases removed from V and 6 bases from J, the gap between germline ends came to 5 bases. The CDR3 sequence is 11 residues long. The germline V gene encodes CDR1 MDHEN and CDR2 SYDVKM. Here the CDR3 DNA reads TGTGCCAGCAGTCTTCGCAATGAGCAGTTCTTC. As protein: CASSLRNEQFF.

This clonotype is medium-sized within its sample. The chain has TRBV6-6 and TRBJ1-1; the D is unclear. Trimming took 9 bases from V and 5 from J, leaving 10 bases between them. There are 11 residues in the CDR3. CDR1 and CDR2 (germline): MNHNY, SVGAGI (reference sequence). In nucleotides, the CDR3 is TGTGCCAGGGTTTTCGCGACTGAAGCTTTCTTT. Amino acid sequence: CARVFATEAFF.

This clonotype was seen at least ten times. The chain links TRBV3-1 to TRBJ2-2; TRBD2 aligns across 14 bases. The CDR3 is 16 amino acids. The V gene end was trimmed by 1 base and the J gene end by 5 bases; junction bases not matched to a gene: 0. From germline, CDR1 is LGHDT and CDR2 YNNKEL (reference sequence). The CDR3 loop is CASSQGTSGRTGELFF. The CDR3 region has the DNA TGTGCCAGCAGCCAAGGGACTAGCGGGAGGACCGGGGAGCTGTTTTTT. Full variable domain (missing parts from reference TRBV3-1 and TRBJ2-2): DTAVSQTPKYLVTQMGNDKSIKCEQNLGHDTMYWYKQDSKKFLKIMFSYNNKELIINETVPNRFSPKSPDKAHLNLHINSLELGDSAVYFCASSQGTSGRTGELFFGEGSRLTVL.

This clonotype ranks as medium-sized. The gene calls are TRBV9 and TRBJ2-1; unclear D gene. Germline-derived CDR1 and CDR2 are SGDLS and YYNGEE. V gave up 5 bases and J gave up 7 bases, with 10 bases separating them. The CDR3 is made up of 12 amino acids. CDR3 protein: CASSNDGNEQFF. CDR3 in DNA: TGTGCCAGCAGTAACGACGGGAATGAGCAGTTCTTC.

This clonotype is termed medium-sized. J is TRBJ2-5 and V is TRBV15; D uncertain. The germline gives CDR1 LNHNV, CDR2 YYDKDF (reference sequence). The CDR3 spans 12 residues. Trimming stripped 3 bases from V and 5 bases from J, with 7 bases between. This chain's CDR3 is CATSSPEETQYF. CDR3 coding DNA: TGTGCCACCAGCAGCCCGGAGGAGACCCAGTACTTC.

This clonotype is labeled medium-sized. The chain recombines TRBV29-1 with TRBJ1-1; no definite D call. This CDR3 has 15 residues. Germline CDR1 is SQVTM and CDR2 is ANQGSEA. Deletions cut 1 base from V and 7 bases from J, with 19 bases between. CDR3 DNA: TGCAGCGTTGAAGCCCCCTTGCCTACAGTCGGTGAAGCTTTCTTT. Its translation is CSVEAPLPTVGEAFF.

In its sample, this clonotype is medium-sized. The chain is built from TRBV18 and TRBJ1-5, with TRBD1 as a possible D gene (5 bases). CDR3 length equals 16 residues. V was shortened by 3 bases and J by 3 bases, with 15 bases between the two germline ends. Germline values: CDR1 KGHSH, CDR2 LQKENI. The CDR3 region is CASSPGQLGNNQPQHF. The CDR3, as DNA: TGTGCCAGCTCACCGGGGCAGCTTGGCAACAATCAGCCCCAGCATTTT.

This clonotype was counted many times. The chain links TRBV23-1 to TRBJ2-5; D is perhaps TRBD2 (6 bases). TRBV23-1 is an ORF, and what it does is uncertain. The CDR3 spans 15 residues. V lost 6 bases and J 5 bases, leaving 19 bases between the germline ends. The CDR3 loop is CASRRDPPCLETQYF. DNA of the CDR3: TGCGCCAGCAGGCGGGACCCCCCTTGTTTGGAGACCCAGTACTTC.